Given below is one T cell receptor (beta chain) in context. Antigen unknown. The sample comes from a study of cytomegalovirus exposure and HLA in healthy donors. The study's findings and limits: Likely technical artifact: a cluster of highly shared sequence variants.

PCR amplification relied on 60 Vbeta primers (plus 13 Jbeta primers). TCRdb's copy holds only in-frame clones and misses some; the assay was immunoSEQ multiplex PCR. Of some 150,000 clones listed, 65% to 85% were seen once; the top ten hold 2% to 3%. V shed 0 bases and J 7 bases; nucleotides not matched to a gene: 9. Germline V gives CDR1 SGHDT, CDR2 YYEEEE. This CDR3 spans 15 amino acids. The TCR sequence derives from a middle-aged man in good health and CMV-seronegative. J is TRBJ1-2 and V is TRBV5-6, with TRBD1 identical over 7 bases. Sequenced material: PBMCs. CDR3 DNA sequence: TGTGCCAGCAGCTTGGGTGTACAGGGGACGAGTGGCTACACCTTC. Translating it yields CASSLGVQGTSGYTF.